What follows are 21 T cell receptor beta chains derived from one specimen sequenced in a study of OX40 agonist ivuxolimab in advanced cancers. Sequencing used immunoSEQ multiplex PCR; TCRdb keeps in-frame clones, though not all of them. The table has around 60,000 clones, roughly 80% seen once. Sequenced material: CD4+ or CD8+ T cells sorted from blood, taken in a trial of the OX40 agonist ivuxolimab. The source of these receptors is an adult with an advanced solid tumor such as melanoma, head and neck, liver or kidney cancer.

This chain links TRBV30 with TRBJ1-4, with a possible D match to TRBD1 (5 bases). V lost 1 base to trimming and J lost 8 bases, with 20 bases between them. The germline V gene encodes CDR1 GTSNPN and CDR2 SVGIG (reference sequence). The CDR3 runs to 16 residues. The CDR3: CAWSGGRRGGAEKLFF. The CDR3 DNA reads TGTGCCTGGAGTGGAGGAAGGCGCGGTGGGGCAGAAAAACTGTTTTTT.

V and J are TRBV9 and TRBJ2-2, with a possible D match to TRBD2 (5 bases). Looked up from germline, CDR1 is SGDLS and CDR2 is YYNGEE. Trimming pared 2 bases from V and 6 bases from J, leaving 11 bases between. The length of the CDR3 is 14 residues. The CDR3: CASSVRGHAGELFF. The CDR3 bases are TGTGCCAGCAGCGTGAGAGGGCACGCCGGGGAGCTGTTTTTT.

In DNA form, the CDR3 reads TGTGCCAGCAGCTTAGGACCAGCGAGCTCCTACAATGAGCAGTTCTTC. It codes for CASSLGPASSYNEQFF. V is TRBV11-3 and J is TRBJ2-1; D is uncertain. Trimming pared 1 base from V and 0 bases from J, leaving 10 bases between. This CDR3 is built from 16 residues. Germline-derived CDR1 and CDR2 are SGHNT and YENEEA.

The chain couples TRBV5-6 to TRBJ1-1; D might be TRBD1 (5 bases). The CDR3 is made up of 12 amino acids. CDR1 and CDR2 (germline): SGHDT, YYEEEE. V was shortened by 7 bases and J by 6 bases, with 13 bases between the two germline ends. DNA for the CDR3: TGTGCCAGCCGAGGGGTCGGGGCTGAAGCTTTCTTT. Its translation: CASRGVGAEAFF.

The chain combines TRBV14 with TRBJ2-3; a possible D gene is TRBD1 (6 bases). The CDR3 has 18 amino acids. Germline V gene data show CDR1 as SGHDN and CDR2 as FVKESK. V was shortened by 1 base and J by 2 bases, with 19 bases between the two germline ends. This CDR3 is CASSQALTGLPLTDTQYF. CDR3 sequence (DNA): TGTGCCAGCAGCCAAGCCCTGACAGGTCTACCTCTCACAGATACGCAGTATTTT.

This chain uses TRBV4-3 with TRBJ2-1, with 13 bases lining up with TRBD2. The V gene end was trimmed by 3 bases and the J gene end by 8 bases; junction bases not matched to a gene: 7. The V gene's germline CDR1 is LGHNA and CDR2 YSLEER. This CDR3 has 16 amino acids. CDR3 sequence: CASSHGLAGDGDEQFF. The CDR3, as DNA: TGCGCCAGCAGCCACGGACTAGCGGGAGACGGGGATGAGCAGTTCTTC.

This clone was observed a handful of times. J is TRBJ2-7 and V is TRBV10-3, with D perhaps matching TRBD1 (6 bases). The CDR3 has 13 residues. The V and J ends lost 5 bases and 3 bases respectively, with 11 bases between them. Germline CDR1 and CDR2: ENHRY and SYGVKD. CDR3 region: CAISSTGNYEQYF. In DNA, the CDR3 is TGTGCCATCAGTTCTACAGGGAACTACGAGCAGTACTTC.

This clone has just a few counts. The chain links TRBV7-2 to TRBJ2-7, with 12 nucleotides matching TRBD2. J was trimmed by 0 bases and V by 5 bases; bases with no gene match: 8. Germline CDR1 reads SGHTA; CDR2 reads FQGNSA. The CDR3 runs to 17 residues. This CDR3 reads CASSPGTSGPSSYEQYF. CDR3 nucleotides: TGTGCCAGCAGCCCCGGGACTAGCGGGCCGAGCTCCTACGAGCAGTACTTC.

The chain recombines TRBV7-9 with TRBJ2-5; D unclear. This CDR3 has 13 residues. The V end lost 8 bases, the J end lost 1 base, and 11 bases lay between the germline ends. Germline CDR1 and CDR2: SEHNR and FQNEAQ (reference sequence). The CDR3 sequence: CASLAGVQETQYF. The CDR3 coding sequence is TGTGCCAGCCTGGCAGGCGTCCAAGAGACCCAGTACTTC. The full variable domain, with the rest looked up from reference TRBV7-9 and TRBJ2-5, is DTGVSQNPRHKITKRGQNVTFRCDPISEHNRLYWYRQTLGQGPEFLTYFQNEAQLEKSRLLSDRFSAERPKGSFSTLEIQRTEQGDSAMYLCASLAGVQETQYFGPGTRLLVL.

This clone was detected once. The genes are TRBV11-2 and TRBJ1-1; D unresolved. Germline CDR1 and CDR2: SGHAT and FQNNGV. This CDR3 spans 11 amino acids. The germline V and J ends were trimmed by 4 bases and 11 bases, with 11 bases remaining between them. The CDR3 DNA is TGTGCCAGCAGCTCTTACAGTGGGGCTTTCTTT. This translates into CASSSYSGAFF.

This clone came up a few times. The genes are TRBV5-1 and TRBJ2-7; D is unclear. Deletions cut 1 base from V and 3 bases from J, with 14 bases between. The CDR3 consists of 15 residues. From germline, CDR1 is SGHRS and CDR2 YFSETQ. For the CDR3, the DNA is TGCGCCAGCAGCTTGTTATTCCTAGTCGACTACGAGCAGTACGTC. Translated: CASSLLFLVDYEQYV.

The V and J genes are TRBV6-6 and TRBJ2-3, with D uncertain. V lost 5 bases to trimming and J lost 5 bases, with 8 bases between them. CDR3 length: 12 residues. The V gene's germline CDR1 is MNHNY and CDR2 SVGAGI (reference sequence). CDR3 region: CASSPFVDTQYF. The CDR3 DNA follows: TGTGCCAGCAGTCCCTTCGTAGATACGCAGTATTTT.

The V and J genes are TRBV5-1 and TRBJ1-3; no clear D. There are 15 residues in the CDR3. The V and J ends lost 0 bases and 1 base respectively, with 8 bases between them. The germline gives CDR1 SGHRS, CDR2 YFSETQ. The CDR3 region is CASSLGTFSGNTIYF. The DNA of the CDR3 is TGCGCCAGCAGCTTGGGTACGTTTTCTGGAAACACCATATATTTT.

J is TRBJ2-3 and V is TRBV7-3, with 8 bases fitting TRBD1. V lost 6 bases and J lost 0; bases outside the gene matches: 5. CDR1 and CDR2 from the germline V gene are SGHTA and FQGTGA. This CDR3 has 15 amino acids. The CDR3 spells CASSRGTGSTDTQYF. CDR3 DNA sequence: TGTGCCAGCAGTAGGGGGACAGGTAGCACAGATACGCAGTATTTT.

The chain uses TRBV12-5 and TRBJ1-1; maybe TRBD1 (6 bases). Between the trimmed V and J ends, which lost 0 bases and 5 bases, there was a span of 10 bases. CDR1 LGHNT and CDR2 FRNRAP come from the germline V gene. The CDR3 consists of 14 residues. The DNA of the CDR3 is TGTGCTAGTGGTTTGGTACAGAGGGGGACTGAAGCTTTCTTT. This sequence encodes CASGLVQRGTEAFF.

A few counts support this clone. The chain carries TRBV4-2 and TRBJ2-7, with TRBD2 matching 8 bases. Unmatched junction bases numbered 6, after V lost 0 bases and J lost 2 bases. This CDR3 is 16 amino acids long. The V gene's germline CDR1 is LGHNA and CDR2 YNFKEQ. Written as DNA, the CDR3 is TGTGCCAGCAGCCAAGATCGTAGTAGCGGGACCTACGAGCAGTACGTC. It specifies CASSQDRSSGTYEQYV.

The chain uses TRBV10-2 and TRBJ1-4, with 11 bases aligning to TRBD1. V dropped 4 bases and J dropped 4; count of bases not matched to a gene: 5. Germline V CDR1 and CDR2: WSHSY, SAAADI. The CDR3 is 16 residues long. DNA for the CDR3: TGCGCCAGCAGTGTCGCCGGGACAGGGGGTAATGAAAAACTGTTTTTT. Encoded protein: CASSVAGTGGNEKLFF.

This clone was seen more than once but under ten times. V gene TRBV4-2 combines with J gene TRBJ1-5; D call uncertain. Trimming removed 3 bases at V and 0 bases at J, with 15 bases between. Germline CDR1 and CDR2: LGHNA and YNFKEQ. The CDR3 has 17 amino acids. DNA of the CDR3: TGTGCCAGCAGCCAGGCCCTGGGTTTTTATAGCAATCAGCCCCAGCATTTT. Its translation is CASSQALGFYSNQPQHF.

The chain has TRBV7-6 and TRBJ2-7, with 7 bases fitting TRBD2. J was trimmed by 0 bases and V by 5 bases; bases with no gene match: 4. The CDR3 length is 14 residues. Germline CDR1 reads SGHVS; CDR2 reads FNYEAQ. CDR3 coding DNA: TGTGCCAGCAGCCCCCTAGCGGACTCCTACGAGCAGTACGTC. This sequence encodes CASSPLADSYEQYV.

This clone came up once. The rearrangement uses TRBV6-6 and TRBJ2-3; 7 bases fit TRBD2. CDR1 is MNHNY, CDR2 SVGAGI, per germline (reference sequence). V shed 1 base, J shed 0 bases, and the junction held 1 base outside the gene matches. The CDR3 contains 15 residues. DNA of the CDR3: TGTGCCAGCAGTTACTTTAGCGGGAGCACAGATACGCAGTATTTT. Its translation is CASSYFSGSTDTQYF.

V gene TRBV5-1 combines with J gene TRBJ1-1; maybe TRBD1 (5 bases). Germline V gene data show CDR1 as SGHRS and CDR2 as YFSETQ. The length of the CDR3 is 13 residues. V shed 5 bases and J shed 5 bases, with 13 bases lying between them. The CDR3 DNA is TGCGCCAGCAGAAAGGGGCGGGGGACTGAAGCTTTCTTT. Translated: CASRKGRGTEAFF. The entire variable domain, with the rest obtained from reference TRBV5-1 and TRBJ1-1, is as follows: KAGVTQTPRYLIKTRGQQVTLSCSPISGHRSVSWYQQTPGQGLQFLFEYFSETQRNKGNFPGRFSGRQFSNSRSEMNVSTLELGDSALYLCASRKGRGTEAFFGQGTRLTVV.